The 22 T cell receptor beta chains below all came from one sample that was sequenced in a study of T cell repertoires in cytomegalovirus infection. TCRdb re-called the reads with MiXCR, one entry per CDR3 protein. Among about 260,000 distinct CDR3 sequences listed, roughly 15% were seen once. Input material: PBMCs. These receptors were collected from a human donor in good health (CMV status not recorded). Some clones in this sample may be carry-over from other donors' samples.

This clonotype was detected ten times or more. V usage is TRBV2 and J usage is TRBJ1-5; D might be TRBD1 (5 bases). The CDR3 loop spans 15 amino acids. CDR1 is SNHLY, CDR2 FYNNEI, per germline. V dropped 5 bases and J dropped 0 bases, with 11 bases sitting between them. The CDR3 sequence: CASSSGFPSNQPQHF. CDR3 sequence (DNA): TGTGCCAGCAGTTCAGGGTTCCCTAGCAATCAGCCCCAGCATTTT.

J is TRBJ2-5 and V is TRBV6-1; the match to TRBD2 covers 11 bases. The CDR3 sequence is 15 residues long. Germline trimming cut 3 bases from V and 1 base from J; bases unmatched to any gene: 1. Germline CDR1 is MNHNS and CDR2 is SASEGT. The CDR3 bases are TGTGCCAGCAGTGATCTAGCGGGAGGCCAAGAGACCCAGTACTTC. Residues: CASSDLAGGQETQYF.

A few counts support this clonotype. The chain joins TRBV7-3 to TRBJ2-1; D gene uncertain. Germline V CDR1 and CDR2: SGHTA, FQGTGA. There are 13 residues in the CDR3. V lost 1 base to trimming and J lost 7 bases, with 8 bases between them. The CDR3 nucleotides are TGTGCCAGCAGCTTAATATGGCAGAATGAGCAGTTCTTC. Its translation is CASSLIWQNEQFF.

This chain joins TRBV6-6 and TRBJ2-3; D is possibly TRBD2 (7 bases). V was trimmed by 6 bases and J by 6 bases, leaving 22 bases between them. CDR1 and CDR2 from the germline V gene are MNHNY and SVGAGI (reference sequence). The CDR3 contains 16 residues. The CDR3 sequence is CASSAYGGLKMDTQYF. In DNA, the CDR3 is TGTGCCAGCAGCGCATACGGGGGGCTTAAGATGGATACGCAGTATTTT.

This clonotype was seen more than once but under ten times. The CDR3 DNA follows: TGTGCCAGCAGTGGGGGGACTAGCGGGGCCCCAACCTACAATGAGCAGTTCTTC. Its translation: CASSGGTSGAPTYNEQFF. The chain uses TRBV6-5 and TRBJ2-1; 13 bases align to TRBD2. V was clipped by 5 bases and J by 2 bases; unmatched bases: 9. Looked up from germline, CDR1 is MNHEY and CDR2 is SVGAGI. The CDR3 contains 18 residues.

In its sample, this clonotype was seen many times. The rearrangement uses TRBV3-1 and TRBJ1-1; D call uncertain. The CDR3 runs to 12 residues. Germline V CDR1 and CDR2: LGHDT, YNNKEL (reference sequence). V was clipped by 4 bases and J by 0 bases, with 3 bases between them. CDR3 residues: CASSRVNTEAFF. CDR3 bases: TGTGCCAGCAGCCGGGTGAACACTGAAGCTTTCTTT.

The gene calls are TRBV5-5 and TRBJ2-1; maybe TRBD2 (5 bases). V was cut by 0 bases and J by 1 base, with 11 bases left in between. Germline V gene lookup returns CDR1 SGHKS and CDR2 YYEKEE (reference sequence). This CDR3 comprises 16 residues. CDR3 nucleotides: TGTGCCAGCAGCTTGGGCGGACTGAATTCCTACAATGAGCAGTTCTTC. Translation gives CASSLGGLNSYNEQFF.

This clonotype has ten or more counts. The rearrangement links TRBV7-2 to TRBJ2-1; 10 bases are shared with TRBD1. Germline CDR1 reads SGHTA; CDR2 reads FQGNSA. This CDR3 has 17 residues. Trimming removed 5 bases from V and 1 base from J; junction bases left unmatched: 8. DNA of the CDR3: TGTGCCAGCAGCGTGCCCCGACAGGGGGCGTCCTACAATGAGCAGTTCTTC. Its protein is CASSVPRQGASYNEQFF.

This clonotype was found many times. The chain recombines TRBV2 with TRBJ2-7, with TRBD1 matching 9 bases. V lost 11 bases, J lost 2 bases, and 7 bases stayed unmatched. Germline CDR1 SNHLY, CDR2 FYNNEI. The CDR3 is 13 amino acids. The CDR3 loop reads CAAKRDRAYEQYF. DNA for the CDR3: TGTGCCGCCAAGCGGGACAGGGCCTACGAGCAGTACTTC.

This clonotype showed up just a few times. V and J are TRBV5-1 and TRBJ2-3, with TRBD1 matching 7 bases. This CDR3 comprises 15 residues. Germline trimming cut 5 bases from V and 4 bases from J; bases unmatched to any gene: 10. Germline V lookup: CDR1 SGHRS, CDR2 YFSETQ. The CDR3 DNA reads TGCGCCAGCAGTACGGGACAGTTAAGCCCAGATACGCAGTATTTT. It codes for CASSTGQLSPDTQYF.

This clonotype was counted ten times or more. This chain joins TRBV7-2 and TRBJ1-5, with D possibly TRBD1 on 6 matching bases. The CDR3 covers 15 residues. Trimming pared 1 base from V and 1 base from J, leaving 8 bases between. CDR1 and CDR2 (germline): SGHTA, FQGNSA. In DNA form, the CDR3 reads TGTGCCAGCAGCTTAGTAACAGGGAGCAATCAGCCCCAGCATTTT. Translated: CASSLVTGSNQPQHF.

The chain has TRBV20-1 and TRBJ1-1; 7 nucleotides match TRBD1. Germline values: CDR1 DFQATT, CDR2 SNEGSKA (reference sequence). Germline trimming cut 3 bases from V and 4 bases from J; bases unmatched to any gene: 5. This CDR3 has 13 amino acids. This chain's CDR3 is CSASGDRATEAFF. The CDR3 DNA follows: TGCAGTGCTAGTGGCGACAGGGCCACTGAAGCTTTCTTT.

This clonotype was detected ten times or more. CDR3 DNA: TGTGCCAGCAGACGGGGGCCTAGCACAGATACGCAGTATTTT. Residues: CASRRGPSTDTQYF. V gene TRBV5-4 combines with J gene TRBJ2-3; D is possibly TRBD1 or TRBD2 (6 bases each). Trimming took off 5 bases at V and 0 bases at J, with 10 bases between the two ends. The length of the CDR3 is 14 residues. Germline values: CDR1 SGHNT, CDR2 YYREEE (reference sequence).

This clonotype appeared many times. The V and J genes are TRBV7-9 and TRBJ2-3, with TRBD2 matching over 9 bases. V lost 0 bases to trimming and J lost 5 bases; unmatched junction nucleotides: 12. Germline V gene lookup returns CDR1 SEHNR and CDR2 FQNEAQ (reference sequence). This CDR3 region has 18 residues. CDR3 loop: CASSLAFGVAGDKDTQYF. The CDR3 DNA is TGTGCCAGCAGCTTAGCTTTCGGAGTAGCGGGAGATAAAGATACGCAGTATTTT.

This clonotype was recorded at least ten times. CDR3 protein: CASSIAGTFTQPQHF. In DNA form, the CDR3 reads TGTGCCAGTAGTATTGCGGGGACTTTCACTCAGCCCCAGCATTTT. The chain combines TRBV19 with TRBJ1-5; D possibly corresponds to TRBD1 (5 bases). CDR1 is LNHDA and CDR2 is SQIVND in the germline V gene (reference sequence). Trimming shortened V by 3 bases and J by 6 bases, and 15 bases separated the two germline ends. The CDR3 consists of 15 residues.

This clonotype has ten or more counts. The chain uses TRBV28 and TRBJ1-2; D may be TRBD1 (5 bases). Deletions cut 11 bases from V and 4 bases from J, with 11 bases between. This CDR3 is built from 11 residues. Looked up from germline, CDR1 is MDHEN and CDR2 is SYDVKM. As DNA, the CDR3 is TGTGCCGCACAGGTGTCCTATGGCTACACCTTC. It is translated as CAAQVSYGYTF.

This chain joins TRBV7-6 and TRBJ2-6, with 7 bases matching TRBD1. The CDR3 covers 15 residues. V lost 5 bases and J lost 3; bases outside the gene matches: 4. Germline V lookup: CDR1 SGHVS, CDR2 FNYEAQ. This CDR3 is CASSVDRVGANVLTF. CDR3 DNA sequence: TGTGCCAGCAGCGTAGACAGGGTTGGGGCCAACGTCCTGACTTTC.

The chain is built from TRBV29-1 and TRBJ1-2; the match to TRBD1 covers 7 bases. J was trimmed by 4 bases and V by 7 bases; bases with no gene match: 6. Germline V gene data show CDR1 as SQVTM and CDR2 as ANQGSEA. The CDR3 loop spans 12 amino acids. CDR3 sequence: CSGGGQSYGYTF. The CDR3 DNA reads TGCAGCGGAGGGGGACAGAGCTATGGCTACACCTTC.

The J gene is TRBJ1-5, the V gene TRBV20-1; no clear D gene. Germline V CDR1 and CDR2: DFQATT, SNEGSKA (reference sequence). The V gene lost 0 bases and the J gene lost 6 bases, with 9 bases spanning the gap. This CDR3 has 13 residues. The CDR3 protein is CSARDLGSQPQHF. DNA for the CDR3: TGCAGTGCTAGAGATCTTGGGAGTCAGCCCCAGCATTTT.

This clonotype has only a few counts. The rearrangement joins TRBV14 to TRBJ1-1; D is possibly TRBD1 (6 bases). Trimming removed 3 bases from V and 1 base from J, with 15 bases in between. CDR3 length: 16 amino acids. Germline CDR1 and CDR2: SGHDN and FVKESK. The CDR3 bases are TGTGCCAGCAGCCAGGGGACGTACAGGGAGAACACTGAAGCTTTCTTT. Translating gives CASSQGTYRENTEAFF.

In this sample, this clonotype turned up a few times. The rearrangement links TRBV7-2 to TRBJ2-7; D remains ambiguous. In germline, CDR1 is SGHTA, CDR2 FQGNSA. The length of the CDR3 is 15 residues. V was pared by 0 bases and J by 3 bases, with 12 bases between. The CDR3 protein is CASSLAKMGGYEQYF. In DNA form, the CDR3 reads TGTGCCAGCAGCTTAGCGAAGATGGGTGGCTACGAGCAGTACTTC.

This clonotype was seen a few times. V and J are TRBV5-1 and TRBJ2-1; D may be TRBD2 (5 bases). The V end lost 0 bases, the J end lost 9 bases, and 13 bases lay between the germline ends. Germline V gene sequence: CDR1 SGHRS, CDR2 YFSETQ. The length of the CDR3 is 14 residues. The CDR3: CASSLEGVGGEQFF. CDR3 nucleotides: TGCGCCAGCAGCTTGGAGGGAGTTGGCGGTGAGCAGTTCTTC.